Given below is one T cell receptor (beta chain) in context. The PCR had 60 Vbeta and 13 Jbeta primers. In the source study's methods: Roughly 11 million shared chains were among the about 80 million unique TCR beta chains that a later analysis counted. The method was immunoSEQ multiplex PCR; TCRdb's version includes in-frame clones alone and lacks a portion of them. That table gives V, J and clone size, and the DNA gave D and trimming. The sample shows about 76,000 clones, nearly 80% of them seen only once. These data originate in a study of cytomegalovirus exposure and HLA in healthy donors. The CDR3 totals 13 residues. The germline V gene encodes CDR1 MNHNS and CDR2 SASEGT. The V end lost 6 bases, the J end lost 12 bases, and 18 bases lay between the germline ends.

The TCR sequence derives from a woman aged 40 to 50 in good health and CMV-seropositive. The chain uses TRBV6-1 and TRBJ2-4; TRBD1 is a possible D gene (6 bases). Sequencing input: PBMCs. The CDR3 bases are TGTGCCAGCAGGCCATCCGGGACACTGTATCAGTACTTC. Protein product: CASRPSGTLYQYF.